This TCR beta chain comes out of a study of CD8 T cells in ankylosing spondylitis. Broader study findings: One TCR beta motif, made up of seven to nine highly homologous variants, appeared characteristic of ankylosing spondylitis blood.

Via MiXCR, TCRdb re-called the 5' RACE reads, giving one row per CDR3 protein. Among 220,000 or so distinct CDR3 sequences listed, around 16% were seen once. To note about this clonotype: Its antigen remains unidentified.

V dropped 3 bases and J dropped 8; count of bases not matched to a gene: 20. The CDR3 is 19 residues long. This sequence originates from a male donor with ankylosing spondylitis. The J gene is TRBJ2-1, the V gene TRBV12-3 or TRBV12-4; TRBD2 agrees at 9 bases. The sequencing input was blood, either unsorted or a sorted T cell fraction (not recorded which). The CDR3 sequence is CASSFLAGRGEGYTDEQFF. The CDR3 DNA follows: TGTGCCAGCAGTTTTCTAGCGGGAAGGGGGGAGGGCTACACGGATGAGCAGTTCTTC.